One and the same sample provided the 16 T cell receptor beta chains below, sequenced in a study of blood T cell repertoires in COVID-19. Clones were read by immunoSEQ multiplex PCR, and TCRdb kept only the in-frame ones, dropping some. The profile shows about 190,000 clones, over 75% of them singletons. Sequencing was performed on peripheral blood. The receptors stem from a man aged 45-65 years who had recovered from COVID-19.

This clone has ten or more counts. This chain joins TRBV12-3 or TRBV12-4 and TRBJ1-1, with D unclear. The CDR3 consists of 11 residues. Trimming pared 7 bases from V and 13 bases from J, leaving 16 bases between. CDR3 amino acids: CASTLYYEVFF. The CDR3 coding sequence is TGTGCCAGCACCCTCTACTATGAGGTTTTCTTT.

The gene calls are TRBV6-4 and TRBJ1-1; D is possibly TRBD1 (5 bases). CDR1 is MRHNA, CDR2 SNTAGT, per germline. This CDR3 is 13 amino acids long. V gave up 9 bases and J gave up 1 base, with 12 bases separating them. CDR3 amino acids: CARKTEPNTEAFF. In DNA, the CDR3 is TGTGCCAGGAAGACAGAGCCGAACACTGAAGCTTTCTTT.

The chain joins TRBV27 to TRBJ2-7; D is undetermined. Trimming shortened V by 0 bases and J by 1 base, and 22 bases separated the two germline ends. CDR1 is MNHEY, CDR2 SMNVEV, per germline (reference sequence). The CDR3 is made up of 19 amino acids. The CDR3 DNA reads TGTGCCAGCAGTTTATCTACGACTGTTGGGTACACTGGGTCCTACGAGCAGTACTTC. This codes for CASSLSTTVGYTGSYEQYF.

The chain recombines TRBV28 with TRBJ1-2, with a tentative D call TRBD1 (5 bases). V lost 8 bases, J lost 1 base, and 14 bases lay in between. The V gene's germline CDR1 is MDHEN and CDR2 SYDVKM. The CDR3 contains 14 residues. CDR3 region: CASVRATVNYGYTF. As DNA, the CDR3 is TGTGCCAGCGTTCGGGCGACAGTTAACTATGGCTACACCTTC.

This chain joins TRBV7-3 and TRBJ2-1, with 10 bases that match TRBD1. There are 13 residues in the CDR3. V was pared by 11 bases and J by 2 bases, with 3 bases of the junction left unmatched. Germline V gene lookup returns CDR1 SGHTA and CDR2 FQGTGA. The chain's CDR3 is CASGTGAYNEQFF. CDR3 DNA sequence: TGTGCCTCCGGGACAGGGGCCTACAATGAGCAGTTCTTC.

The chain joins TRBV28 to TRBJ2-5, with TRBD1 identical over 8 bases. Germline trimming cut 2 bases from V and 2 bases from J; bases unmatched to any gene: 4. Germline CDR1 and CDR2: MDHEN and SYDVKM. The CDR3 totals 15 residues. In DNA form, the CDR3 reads TGTGCCAGCAGTTTACCCGGGACAGGACAAGAGACCCAGTACTTC. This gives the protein CASSLPGTGQETQYF.

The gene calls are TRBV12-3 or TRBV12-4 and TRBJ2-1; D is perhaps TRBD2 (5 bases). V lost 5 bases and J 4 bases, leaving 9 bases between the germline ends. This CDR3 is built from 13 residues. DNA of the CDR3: TGTGCCAGCAGTCGGACGGGGTACAATGAGCAGTTCTTC. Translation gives CASSRTGYNEQFF.

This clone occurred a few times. The CDR3 DNA sequence: TGCGCCAGCAGCCCCTCCTTTTTGGAGACCCAGTACTTC. The encoded protein is CASSPSFLETQYF. V usage is TRBV4-3 and J usage is TRBJ2-5; no reliable D call. V was shortened by 4 bases and J by 5 bases, with 11 bases between the two germline ends. CDR1 is LGHNA and CDR2 is YSLEER in the germline V gene. CDR3 length: 13 residues.

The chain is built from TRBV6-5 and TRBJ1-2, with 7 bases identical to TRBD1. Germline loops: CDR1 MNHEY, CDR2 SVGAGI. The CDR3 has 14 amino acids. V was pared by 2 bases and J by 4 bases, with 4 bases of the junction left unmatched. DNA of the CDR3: TGTGCCAGCAGTTACCCGGGACAGCCCTATGGCTACACCTTC. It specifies CASSYPGQPYGYTF.

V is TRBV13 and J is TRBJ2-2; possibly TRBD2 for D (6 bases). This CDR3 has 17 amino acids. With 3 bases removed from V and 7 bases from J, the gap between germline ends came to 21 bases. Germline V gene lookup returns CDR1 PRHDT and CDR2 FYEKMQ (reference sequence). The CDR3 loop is CASSFLPRGAGYGELFF. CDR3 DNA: TGTGCCAGCAGCTTTTTGCCAAGGGGCGCGGGATACGGGGAGCTGTTTTTT.

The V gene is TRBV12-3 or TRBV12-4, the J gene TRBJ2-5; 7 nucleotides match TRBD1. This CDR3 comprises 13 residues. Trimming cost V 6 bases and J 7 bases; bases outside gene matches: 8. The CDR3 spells CASSRQGEGTQYF. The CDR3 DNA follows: TGTGCCAGCAGCCGACAGGGCGAGGGGACCCAGTACTTC.

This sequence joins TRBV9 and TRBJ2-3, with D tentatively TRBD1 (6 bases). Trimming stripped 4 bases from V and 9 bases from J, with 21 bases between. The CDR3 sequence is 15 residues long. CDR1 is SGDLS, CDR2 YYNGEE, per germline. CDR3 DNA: TGTGCCAGCAGCCAGGACAGCGACACGAGGGAGACGCAGTATTTT. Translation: CASSQDSDTRETQYF. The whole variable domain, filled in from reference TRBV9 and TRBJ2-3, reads DSGVTQTPKHLITATGQRVTLRCSPRSGDLSVYWYQQSLDQGLQFLIQYYNGEERAKGNILERFSAQQFPDLHSELNLSSLELGDSALYFCASSQDSDTRETQYFGPGTRLTVL.

The CDR3 nucleotides read TGTGCCAGCAGCTCGATACAGGGGGCCGGGGAGCTGTTTTTT. This translates into CASSSIQGAGELFF. J is TRBJ2-2 and V is TRBV7-8, with 8 bases lining up with TRBD1. This CDR3 spans 14 amino acids. The junction had 4 bases not matched to a gene; V was cut back by 4 bases and J by 6 bases. Per germline, CDR1 SGHVS and CDR2 FQNEAQ.

The CDR3 loop is CASSFSSNQPQHF. CDR3 sequence (DNA): TGTGCCAGTAGTTTCAGTAGCAATCAGCCCCAGCATTTT. The V and J genes are TRBV19 and TRBJ1-5; D call uncertain. The CDR3 runs to 13 residues. The germline gives CDR1 LNHDA, CDR2 SQIVND (reference sequence). The V and J ends lost 5 bases and 0 bases respectively, with 5 bases between them.

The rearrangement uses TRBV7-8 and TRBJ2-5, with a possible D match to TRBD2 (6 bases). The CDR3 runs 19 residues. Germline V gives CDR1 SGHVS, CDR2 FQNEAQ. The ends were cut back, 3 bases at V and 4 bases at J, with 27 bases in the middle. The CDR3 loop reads CASSLHSGARLGRGETQYF. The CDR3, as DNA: TGTGCCAGCAGCTTGCATAGCGGAGCGCGCCTCGGTCGGGGAGAGACCCAGTACTTC.

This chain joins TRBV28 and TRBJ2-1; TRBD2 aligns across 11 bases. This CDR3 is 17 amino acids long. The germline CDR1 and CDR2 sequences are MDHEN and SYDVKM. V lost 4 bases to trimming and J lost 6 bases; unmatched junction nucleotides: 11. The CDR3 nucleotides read TGTGCCAGCAGTTCCCCGGGGGGTAGCGGGAGGGCCAATGAGCAGTTCTTC. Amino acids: CASSSPGGSGRANEQFF.